This T cell receptor (beta chain) was captured by sequencing in a study of patients and donors after allogeneic stem cell transplantation. TCRdb re-called the RT-PCR reads through MiXCR, storing one row per CDR3 protein. The sample has about 90,000 distinct CDR3 sequences, 48% seen once; the top ten hold around 55%. V lost 3 bases, J lost 7 bases, and 13 bases lay in between. Germline CDR1 reads DFQATT; CDR2 reads SNEGSKA (reference sequence). The CDR3 loop spans 13 amino acids. The source of this sequence is a human donor who was either an allogeneic HSCT recipient or a stem cell or donor lymphocyte infusion donor (not recorded which). It is not recorded whose cells these are; they may come from a transplant donor. The chain recombines TRBV20-1 with TRBJ2-1; a weak D match, TRBD2 (5 bases). Sequences were obtained from blood, either unsorted or a sorted T cell fraction (not recorded which). The CDR3 sequence is CSASREFSNEQFF. In DNA form, the CDR3 reads TGCAGTGCTAGTAGGGAGTTTAGTAATGAGCAGTTCTTC.